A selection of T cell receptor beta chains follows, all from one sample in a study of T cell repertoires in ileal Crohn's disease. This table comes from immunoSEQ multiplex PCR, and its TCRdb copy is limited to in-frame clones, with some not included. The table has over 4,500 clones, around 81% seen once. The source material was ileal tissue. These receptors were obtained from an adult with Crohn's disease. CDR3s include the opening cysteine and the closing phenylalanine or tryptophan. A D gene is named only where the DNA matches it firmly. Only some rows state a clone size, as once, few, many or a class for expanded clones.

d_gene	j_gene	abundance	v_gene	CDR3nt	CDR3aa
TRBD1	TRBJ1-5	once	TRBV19	TGTGCCAGTAGGGTCCGGGACAGCCCAGGTGGTTATAGCAATCAGCCCCAGCATTTT	CASRVRDSPGGYSNQPQHF
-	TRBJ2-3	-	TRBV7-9	TGTGCCAGCAGCCCGGACAGAGACCACACAGATACGCAGTATTTT	CASSPDRDHTDTQYF
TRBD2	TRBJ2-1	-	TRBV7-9	TGTGCCAGCAGCGAAGGACTAGCGGGAGGGCCCGGGAACGGGCAGTTCTTC	CASSEGLAGGPGNGQFF
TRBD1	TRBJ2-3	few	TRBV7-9	TGTGCCAGCAGCTCCGACAGGGGGAAAGATACGCAGTATTTT	CASSSDRGKDTQYF
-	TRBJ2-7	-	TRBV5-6	TGTGCCAGCAGCTTGGGCGCCTCCCCATGGGCCCGCTACGAGCAGTACTTC	CASSLGASPWARYEQYF
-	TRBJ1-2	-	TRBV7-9	TGTGCCAGCAGCCCCCACCGGGGGGCGGACTATGGCTACACCTTC	CASSPHRGADYGYTF
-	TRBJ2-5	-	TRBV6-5	TGTGCCAGCAGTTACCCCCAAGGAGGGGAAGAGACCCAGTACTTC	CASSYPQGGEETQYF
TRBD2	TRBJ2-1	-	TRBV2	TGTGCCAGCAGTTTGACTAGCGGGACACTGCATGAGCAGTTCTTC	CASSLTSGTLHEQFF
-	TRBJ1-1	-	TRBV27	TGTGCCGAGGGGGGGAACGCGGACACTGAAGCTTTCTTT	CAEGGNADTEAFF
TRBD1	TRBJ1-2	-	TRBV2	TGTGCCAGCACCCTTGACAGGGGAGGTGGCTACACCTTC	CASTLDRGGGYTF
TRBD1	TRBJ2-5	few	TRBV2	TGTGCCAGCAGTTTCGGACAGGGTCGGTACTTC	CASSFGQGRYF
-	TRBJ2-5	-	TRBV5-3	TGTGCCCCAATCGGGGGAAACCAAGAGACCCAGTACTTC	CAPIGGNQETQYF
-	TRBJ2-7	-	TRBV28	TGTGCCAGCAGTTTATTTCGTATAAAGGAGGGCGGGCTCTACGAGCAGTACTTC	CASSLFRIKEGGLYEQYF
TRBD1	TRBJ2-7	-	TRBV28	TGTGCCAGCAGTTCCCCCGCGTACGGACAGGGCTACGAGCAGTACTTC	CASSSPAYGQGYEQYF
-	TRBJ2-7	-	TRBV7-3	TGTGCCAGCAGCGCGGAAGGCTACGAGCAGTACTTC	CASSAEGYEQYF
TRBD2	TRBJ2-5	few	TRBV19	TGTGCCAGTAGTATTGCTTCCGGGACTAGCGGGGGCCCATTAAAAGAGACCCAGTACTTC	CASSIASGTSGGPLKETQYF
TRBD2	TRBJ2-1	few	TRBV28	TGTGCCAGCCGGCTCTCGTTAGCGGGAGTATACAATGAGCAGTTCTTC	CASRLSLAGVYNEQFF
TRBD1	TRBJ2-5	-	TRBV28	TGTGCCAACGGACAGGGGGAGACCCAGTACTTC	CANGQGETQYF
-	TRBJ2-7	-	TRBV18	TGTGCCAGCTCATCTACTCCTCCCTACGAGCAGTACTTC	CASSSTPPYEQYF
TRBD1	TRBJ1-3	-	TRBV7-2	TGTGCCAGCAGTTTCACAGGGGGCTCTGGAAACACCATATATTTT	CASSFTGGSGNTIYF
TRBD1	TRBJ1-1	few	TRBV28	TGTGCCAGCAGGGTTACCGGGACAGGTAGGACTGAAGCTTTCTTT	CASRVTGTGRTEAFF
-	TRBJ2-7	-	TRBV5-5	TGTGCCAGCAGCTTGAAGATTAGCGGCTACGAGCAGTACTTC	CASSLKISGYEQYF
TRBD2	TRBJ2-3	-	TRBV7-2	TGTGCCAGCAGCTTAGGGACTAGGGGCACAGATACGCAGTATTTT	CASSLGTRGTDTQYF
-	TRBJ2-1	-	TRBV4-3	TGCGCCAGCAGCCAGGAGGGGGCCCCCCTCAATGAGCAGTTCTTC	CASSQEGAPLNEQFF
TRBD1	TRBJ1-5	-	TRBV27	TGTGCCAGCAGTTTTTATCCCCCGGGACAGATCCGGGGTCAGCCCCAGCATTTT	CASSFYPPGQIRGQPQHF
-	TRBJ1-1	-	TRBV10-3	TGTGCCATCAGTGAACGGGGGACGAACACTGAAGCTTTCTTT	CAISERGTNTEAFF
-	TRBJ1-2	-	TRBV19	TGTGCCAGTAGTCCTTACGCGCAAGGAGAAGATGGCTACACCTTC	CASSPYAQGEDGYTF
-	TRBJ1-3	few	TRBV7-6	TGTGCCAGCAGCCCTGACATCGGGGGGAGGAGTGCTGGAAACACCATATATTTT	CASSPDIGGRSAGNTIYF
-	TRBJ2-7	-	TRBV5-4	TGTGCCAGCAGCTTGATGGGCAGGTTCGACGAGCAGTACTTC	CASSLMGRFDEQYF
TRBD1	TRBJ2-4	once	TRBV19	TGTGCCAGTAGCGCGTCCGGGACAGGGGGCTACATTCAGTACTTC	CASSASGTGGYIQYF
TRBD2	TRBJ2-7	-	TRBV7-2	TGTGCCAGCAGCGCCGGACTAGCGGGATACGAGCAGTACTTC	CASSAGLAGYEQYF
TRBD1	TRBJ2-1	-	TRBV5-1	TGCGCCAGCAGCTGGGGACAGGGAACCTACAATGAGCAGTTCTTC	CASSWGQGTYNEQFF
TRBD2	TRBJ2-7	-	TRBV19	TGTGCCAGTAGTATGTCCTCCGGGACTACCTTCTACGAGCAGTACTTC	CASSMSSGTTFYEQYF